This is a list of T cell receptor beta chains from one sample in a study of patients and donors after allogeneic stem cell transplantation. TCRdb reprocessed the RT-PCR reads via MiXCR and lists one record per CDR3 protein. The sample yields 800,000 to 1,000,000 distinct CDR3 sequences, approximately 18% seen once. What was sequenced was blood, either unsorted or a sorted T cell fraction (not recorded which). These receptors originate from a human donor who was either an allogeneic HSCT recipient or a stem cell or donor lymphocyte infusion donor (not recorded which). It is not recorded whose cells these are; they may come from a transplant donor. Each CDR3 is given with its conserved first and last residue. Fields, in order: D gene, J gene, V gene, clone size, CDR3 DNA, CDR3 protein. A D gene is named only where the DNA matches it firmly. Clone size appears in some rows only: once, few, many, or a class for an expanded clone.

NA,TRBJ1-2,TRBV10-3,NA,TGTGCCATCAGTGACCCGCGTTCCGGGAACAATGGCTACACCTTC,CAISDPRSGNNGYTF
NA,TRBJ1-4,TRBV6-2/TRBV6-3,NA,TGTGCCAGCAGGGTTGGACAGCCTAATGAAAAACTGTTTTTT,CASRVGQPNEKLFF
TRBD1,TRBJ2-3,TRBV5-1,NA,TGCGCCAGCAGCCCCGACAGGGTGTCGTTTGATACGCAGTATTTT,CASSPDRVSFDTQYF
TRBD2,TRBJ2-7,TRBV27,NA,TGTGCCAGCAGTTCCTCCGGGACTAGGGTCTACGAGCAGTACTTC,CASSSSGTRVYEQYF
NA,TRBJ2-3,TRBV6-1,NA,TGTGCCAGCAGTAGCGGAATAGGACAGAAAAGGAGCACAGATACGCAGTATTTT,CASSSGIGQKRSTDTQYF
NA,TRBJ1-2,TRBV7-9,few,TGTGCCAGCATCCCGGACCAATACTATGGCTACACCTTC,CASIPDQYYGYTF
NA,TRBJ2-1,TRBV4-2,few,TGTGCCAGCAGCCAAGAAGCCGGCGGGCTGCAATCACAGTTCTTC,CASSQEAGGLQSQFF
NA,TRBJ1-1,TRBV6-5,few,TGTGCCAGCAGTTACCGAGGACACACAACTGAAGCTTTCTTT,CASSYRGHTTEAFF
NA,TRBJ2-2,TRBV5-1,many,TGTGCCAGCAGCTCTCGCGGGGAGCTGTTTTTT,CASSSRGELFF
TRBD2,TRBJ2-5,TRBV7-7,many,TGTGCCAGCAGCCAGGGACTAGCGAGAGGAGAGACCCAGTACTTC,CASSQGLARGETQYF
TRBD1,TRBJ2-3,TRBV4-2,NA,TGTGCCAGCAGCCGACTGACAGGGAAGGGAGCAGATACGCAGTATTTT,CASSRLTGKGADTQYF
TRBD2,TRBJ2-2,TRBV12-3/TRBV12-4,many,TGTGCCAGCAGTTTAGCGACTAGCGGGAGTTATTACGGGGAGCTGTTTTTT,CASSLATSGSYYGELFF
NA,TRBJ2-7,TRBV4-2,few,TGTGCCAGCAGCCCCTCCCGGGACGGAATATACGAGCAGTACTTC,CASSPSRDGIYEQYF
NA,TRBJ2-3,TRBV19,few,TGTGCCAGTAGTATTGTGGAGACAGATACGCAGTATTTT,CASSIVETDTQYF
NA,TRBJ1-1,TRBV7-2,many,TGTGCCAGCAGCTTAGACCGGTTTGTCACTGAAGCTTTCTTT,CASSLDRFVTEAFF
TRBD2,TRBJ2-1,TRBV7-6,NA,TGTGCCAGCAGCTTAGGGACTAGCGGGGGAGGCTACAATGAGCAGTTCTTC,CASSLGTSGGGYNEQFF
NA,TRBJ2-5,TRBV20-1,NA,TGCAGTGCTAGAGATTCGGGGTTCGGCGGGGCAGAGACCCAGTACTTC,CSARDSGFGGAETQYF
NA,TRBJ2-1,TRBV7-3,few,TGTGCCAGCAGCTTAAAAGCGGTCAATGAGCAGTTCTTC,CASSLKAVNEQFF
NA,TRBJ2-1,TRBV14,many,TGTGCCAGCAGCCAAGTCGATTGGGGTGGTGAGCAGTTCTTC,CASSQVDWGGEQFF
NA,TRBJ2-1,TRBV7-2,NA,TGTGCCAGCAGCTTAGGGCCAATTGTGGGCTATGAGCAGTTCTTC,CASSLGPIVGYEQFF
TRBD1,TRBJ2-1,TRBV27,NA,TGTGCCAGCAGTATCGGGACAGGGGGGTGGGAGCAGTTCTTC,CASSIGTGGWEQFF
TRBD1,TRBJ1-6,TRBV12-3/TRBV12-4,few,TGTGCCAGCAGCCTCAGGACAGGGAGGTCACCCCTCCACTTT,CASSLRTGRSPLHF
NA,TRBJ2-5,TRBV11-3,NA,TGTGCCAGCAGCTCCGGAATGGCCGCGGTGACCCAGTACTTC,CASSSGMAAVTQYF
NA,TRBJ2-1,TRBV7-3,few,TGTGCCAGCAGCTTAGGAGGGGGCCGTATGCAGGAGCAGTTCTTC,CASSLGGGRMQEQFF
TRBD2,TRBJ2-7,TRBV5-1,few,TGCGCCAGCAGCGCGGGACTAGCGGAAACCTACGAGCAGTACTTC,CASSAGLAETYEQYF
TRBD2,TRBJ2-1,TRBV12-3/TRBV12-4,many,TGTGCCAGCAGTTTGCGCGGGGGTTTTTACAATGAGCAGTTCTTC,CASSLRGGFYNEQFF
NA,TRBJ2-7,TRBV5-1,few,TGCGCCAGCAGCTTATTAGCGAACTCCTACGAGCAGTACTTC,CASSLLANSYEQYF
TRBD1,TRBJ1-5,TRBV12-3/TRBV12-4,NA,TGTGCCAGCAGTGGGGACAGGGGGGAGCAGCCCCAGCATTTT,CASSGDRGEQPQHF
TRBD2,TRBJ2-1,TRBV29-1,NA,TGCAGCGTTGATGGTACACGGGAGGGCCGGTTTGGCAATGAGCAGTTCTTC,CSVDGTREGRFGNEQFF
TRBD2,TRBJ2-5,TRBV9,NA,TGTGCCAGCAGCGTAGGTAGTAAGACTAGCGGGTCTCGGGAGACCCAGTACTTC,CASSVGSKTSGSRETQYF
TRBD1,TRBJ1-4,TRBV12-3/TRBV12-4,NA,TGTGCCAGCAGTTCCCCCTCATTCGGGACAGGGGATGAAAAACTGTTTTTT,CASSSPSFGTGDEKLFF
NA,TRBJ2-2,TRBV9,NA,TGTGCCAGCAGCTCCAGCCAACCGGGTGCCGGGGAGCTGTTTTTT,CASSSSQPGAGELFF
TRBD2,TRBJ2-3,TRBV5-1,NA,TGCGCCAGCAGCTTGCCCCGACTAGCGGGGCGGACAGATACGCAGTATTTT,CASSLPRLAGRTDTQYF
TRBD2,TRBJ2-1,TRBV2,NA,TGTGCCAGCAGTTTCCGGGGAGCGGGGGCCTCCTACAATGAGCAGTTCTTC,CASSFRGAGASYNEQFF
TRBD2,TRBJ2-1,TRBV11-1,NA,TGTGCCAGCAGCTTAGCGCGACTAGCGGGGGGGCCTCGCTACAATGAGCAGTTCTTC,CASSLARLAGGPRYNEQFF
TRBD2,TRBJ2-3,TRBV6-2/TRBV6-3,NA,TGTGCCAGCAGTTACAGGGCCCGGTGGCTAGCGGGGGCCCTCCTGGATACGCAGTATTTT,CASSYRARWLAGALLDTQYF
TRBD2,TRBJ2-3,TRBV7-2,few,TGTGCCAGCAGCAACCGACTAGCGACAGATACGCAGTATTTT,CASSNRLATDTQYF
NA,TRBJ2-5,TRBV19,NA,TGTGCCAGCCGAAGAGGACAGAAAGAGACCCAGTACTTC,CASRRGQKETQYF
TRBD1,TRBJ2-2,TRBV5-1,few,TGCGCCAGCAGCTTGACAGGGGCGGCCACCGGGGAGCTGTTTTTT,CASSLTGAATGELFF
NA,TRBJ2-5,TRBV5-5,few,TGTGCCAGCAGCTTGTTAGGGACAACGTTTACCGAGACCCAGTACTTC,CASSLLGTTFTETQYF
NA,TRBJ1-3,TRBV15,NA,TGTGCCACCAGCAAAGGAAACACCATATATTTT,CATSKGNTIYF
NA,TRBJ2-1,TRBV12-3/TRBV12-4,many,TGTGCAGAAGAGGCCACTTCAGGGAATGAGCAGTTCTTC,CAEEATSGNEQFF